This TCR beta chain was obtained from a study of Graves' ophthalmopathy and Graves' hyperthyroidism. This CDR3 comprises 14 residues. Looked up from germline, CDR1 is SGHAT and CDR2 is FQDESV (reference sequence). As the template, RNA transcripts were used to amplify TCR beta CDR3 regions. HTBI primers served in a first-round RT-PCR, which a second-round multiplex PCR followed. A single record per CDR3 protein comes from TCRdb applying MiXCR to the multiplex PCR reads. This repertoire shows about 740,000 distinct CDR3 sequences, roughly two fifths found once; its top ten account for less than 55%. The chain employs TRBV11-1 and TRBJ1-6; 10 bases align to TRBD1. The TCR comes from an adult man with Graves' ophthalmopathy. Specimen: peripheral blood. The DNA of the CDR3 is TGTGCTGGCGGAGGACAGGGGGTTCATTCACCCCTCCACTTT. Protein sequence: CAGGGQGVHSPLHF.